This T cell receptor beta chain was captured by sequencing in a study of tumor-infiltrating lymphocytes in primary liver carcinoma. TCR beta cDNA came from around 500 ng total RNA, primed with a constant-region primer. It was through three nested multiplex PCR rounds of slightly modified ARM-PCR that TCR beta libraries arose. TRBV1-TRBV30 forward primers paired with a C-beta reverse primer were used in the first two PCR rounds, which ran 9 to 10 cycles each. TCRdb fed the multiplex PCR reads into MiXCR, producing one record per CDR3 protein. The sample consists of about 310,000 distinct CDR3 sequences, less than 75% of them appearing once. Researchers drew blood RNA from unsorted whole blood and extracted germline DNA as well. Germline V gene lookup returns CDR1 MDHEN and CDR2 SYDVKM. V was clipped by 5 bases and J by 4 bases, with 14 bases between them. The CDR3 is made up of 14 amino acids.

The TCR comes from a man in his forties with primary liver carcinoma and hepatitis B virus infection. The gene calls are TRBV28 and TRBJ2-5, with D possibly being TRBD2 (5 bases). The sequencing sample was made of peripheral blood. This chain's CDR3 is CASSLSAGVETQYF. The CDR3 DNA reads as TGTGCCAGCAGTCTATCGGCGGGTGTAGAGACCCAGTACTTC.